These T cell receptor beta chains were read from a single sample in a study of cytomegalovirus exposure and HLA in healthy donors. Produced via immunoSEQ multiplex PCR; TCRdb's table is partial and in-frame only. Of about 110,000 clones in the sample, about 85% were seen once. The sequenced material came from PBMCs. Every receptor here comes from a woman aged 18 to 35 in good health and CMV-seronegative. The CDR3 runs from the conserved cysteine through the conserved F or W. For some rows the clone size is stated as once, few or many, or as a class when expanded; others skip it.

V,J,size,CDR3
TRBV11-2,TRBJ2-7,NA,CASSFGTGVEQYF
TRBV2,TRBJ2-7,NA,CASSEARQGRYYEQYF
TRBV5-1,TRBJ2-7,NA,CASSWGTGGYEQYF
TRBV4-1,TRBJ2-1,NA,CASSQAGYNEQFF
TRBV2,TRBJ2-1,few,CASSKGTNQGNEQFF
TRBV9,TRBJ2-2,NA,CASSVESRVNDTGELFF
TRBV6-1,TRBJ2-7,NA,CASSEGGGESYEQYF
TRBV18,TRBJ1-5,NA,CASSPSMEQPQHF
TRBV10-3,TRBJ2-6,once,CAISDDRAGANVLTF
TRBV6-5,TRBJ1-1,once,CASSYSAGPNTEAFF
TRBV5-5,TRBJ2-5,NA,CASSLAGNALETQYF
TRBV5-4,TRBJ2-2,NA,CASSPTGVTGELFF
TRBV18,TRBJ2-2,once,CASSPPLGRNTGELFF
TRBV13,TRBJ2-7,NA,CASSLGGEASYEQYF
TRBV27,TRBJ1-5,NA,CASSYLGTNQPQHF
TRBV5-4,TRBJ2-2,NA,CASSLIAGGPGELFF
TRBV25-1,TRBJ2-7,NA,CASSEYGGADYEQYF
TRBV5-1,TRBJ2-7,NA,CASYGDGSYEQYF
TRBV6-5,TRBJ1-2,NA,CASSATETGGYGYTF
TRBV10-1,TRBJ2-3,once,CASSGGTGGDTQYF
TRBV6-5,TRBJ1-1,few,CASSYKRNTEAFF
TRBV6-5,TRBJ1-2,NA,CASFRVDFSGGYTF
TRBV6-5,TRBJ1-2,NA,CASSTTGAYGYTF
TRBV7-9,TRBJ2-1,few,CASSLGIAGDEQFF
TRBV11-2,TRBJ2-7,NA,CASSLRWDRDTYEQYF
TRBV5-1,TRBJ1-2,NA,CASSFARDRGHGYTF
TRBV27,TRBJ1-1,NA,CASSLSSTGGWIAFF
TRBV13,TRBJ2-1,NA,CASSSVIRGGRDNEQFF
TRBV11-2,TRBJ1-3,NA,CASSPWLDTIYF
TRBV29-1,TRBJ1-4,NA,CSVGAGTGGKKLFF
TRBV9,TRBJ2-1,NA,CASSSTWTQQFF
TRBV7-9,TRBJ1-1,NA,CASTRGGTEAFF
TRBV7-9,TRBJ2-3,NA,CASSTTLPTDTQYF
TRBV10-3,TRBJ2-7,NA,CAISRLAGAPSYEQYF
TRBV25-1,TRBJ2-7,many,CASIPTGAHEQYF
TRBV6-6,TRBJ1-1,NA,CASSSTGAEAFF
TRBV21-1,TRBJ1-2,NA,CASSKTHRRQGVGGYTF
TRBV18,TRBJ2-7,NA,CASSRNQGSSEQYF
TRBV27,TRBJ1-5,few,CASSSYSNQPQHF
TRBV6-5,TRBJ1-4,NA,CASSSPKSEEKLFF
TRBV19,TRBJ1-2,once,CASSEASPRGYTF
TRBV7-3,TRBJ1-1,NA,CASCLHGGSLNTEAFF
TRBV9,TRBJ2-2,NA,CASSARTGTNTGELFF
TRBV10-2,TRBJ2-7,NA,CASSERGSYEQYF
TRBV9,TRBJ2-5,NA,CASSVASAGGQTQYF
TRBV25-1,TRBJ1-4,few,CASSGGSDSLEQLFF
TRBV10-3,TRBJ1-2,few,CAISDVTGREKGGYTF
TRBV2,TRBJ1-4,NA,CASSEFGQGALVEKLFF
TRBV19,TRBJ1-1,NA,CASRKGPTYTEAFF
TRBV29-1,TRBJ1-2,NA,CSVEGAQDGYTF
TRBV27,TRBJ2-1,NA,CASSLGREQFF
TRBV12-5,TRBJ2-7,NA,CASGVGLGLTGKHEQYF
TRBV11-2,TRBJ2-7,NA,CASSFIGDEQYF